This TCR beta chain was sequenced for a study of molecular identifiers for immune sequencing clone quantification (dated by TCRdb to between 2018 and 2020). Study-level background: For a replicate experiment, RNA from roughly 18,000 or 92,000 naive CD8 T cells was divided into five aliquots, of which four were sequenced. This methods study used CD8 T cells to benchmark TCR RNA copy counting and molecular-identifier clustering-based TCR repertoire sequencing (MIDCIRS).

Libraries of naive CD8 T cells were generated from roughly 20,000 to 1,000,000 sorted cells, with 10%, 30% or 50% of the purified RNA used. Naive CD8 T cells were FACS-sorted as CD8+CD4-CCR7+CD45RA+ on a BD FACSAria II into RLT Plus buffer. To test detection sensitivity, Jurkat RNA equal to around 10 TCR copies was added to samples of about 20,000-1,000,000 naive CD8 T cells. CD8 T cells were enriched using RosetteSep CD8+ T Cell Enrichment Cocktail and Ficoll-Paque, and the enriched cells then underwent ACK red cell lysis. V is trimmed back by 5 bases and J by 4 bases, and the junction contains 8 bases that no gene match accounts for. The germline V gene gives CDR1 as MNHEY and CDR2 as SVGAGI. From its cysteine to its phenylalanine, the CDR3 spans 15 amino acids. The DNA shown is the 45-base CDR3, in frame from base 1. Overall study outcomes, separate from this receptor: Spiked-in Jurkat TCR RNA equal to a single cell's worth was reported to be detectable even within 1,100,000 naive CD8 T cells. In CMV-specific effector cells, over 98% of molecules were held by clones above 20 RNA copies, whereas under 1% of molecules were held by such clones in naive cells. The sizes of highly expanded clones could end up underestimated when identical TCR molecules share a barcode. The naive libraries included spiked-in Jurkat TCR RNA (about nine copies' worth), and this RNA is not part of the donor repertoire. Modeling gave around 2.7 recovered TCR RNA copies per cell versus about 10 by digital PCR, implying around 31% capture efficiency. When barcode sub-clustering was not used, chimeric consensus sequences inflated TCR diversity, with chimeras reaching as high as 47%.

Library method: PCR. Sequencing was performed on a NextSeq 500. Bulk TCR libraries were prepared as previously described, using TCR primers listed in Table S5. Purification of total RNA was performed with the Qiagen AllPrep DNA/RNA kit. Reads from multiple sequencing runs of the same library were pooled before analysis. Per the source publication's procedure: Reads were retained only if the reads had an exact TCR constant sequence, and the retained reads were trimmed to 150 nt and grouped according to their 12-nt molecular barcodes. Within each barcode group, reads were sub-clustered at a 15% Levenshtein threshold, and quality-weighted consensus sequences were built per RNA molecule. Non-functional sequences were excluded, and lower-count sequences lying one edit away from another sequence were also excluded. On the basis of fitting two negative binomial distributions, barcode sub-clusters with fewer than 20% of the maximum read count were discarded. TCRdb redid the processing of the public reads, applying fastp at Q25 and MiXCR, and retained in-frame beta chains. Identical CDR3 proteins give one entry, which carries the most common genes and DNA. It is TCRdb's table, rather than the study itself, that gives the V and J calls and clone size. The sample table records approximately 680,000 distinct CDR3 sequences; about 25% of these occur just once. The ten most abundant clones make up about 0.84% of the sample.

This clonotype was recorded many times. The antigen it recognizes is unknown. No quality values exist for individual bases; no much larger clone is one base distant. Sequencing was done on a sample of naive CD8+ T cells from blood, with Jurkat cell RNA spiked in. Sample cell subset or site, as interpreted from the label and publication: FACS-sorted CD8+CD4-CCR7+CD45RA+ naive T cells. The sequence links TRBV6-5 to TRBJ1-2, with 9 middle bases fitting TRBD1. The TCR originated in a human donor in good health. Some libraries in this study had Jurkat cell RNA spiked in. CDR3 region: CASSPWTGETYGYTF. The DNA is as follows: TGTGCCAGCAGTCCGTGGACAGGGGAGACCTATGGCTACACCTTC.